The 13 T cell receptor beta chains given below trace back to one sample, sequenced in a study of cytomegalovirus exposure and HLA in healthy donors. Amplification used 60 Vbeta primers and 13 Jbeta primers. This table comes from immunoSEQ multiplex PCR, and its TCRdb copy is limited to in-frame clones, with some not included. The data contain around 120,000 clones, about 80% of them seen just once; the ten biggest clones take up 7.5% to 9%. Sequencing was done on a sample of PBMCs. The source of these receptors is a female donor in good health and CMV-seropositive.

The chain employs TRBV7-2 and TRBJ1-2, with a possible D match to TRBD1 (6 bases). The germline CDR1 and CDR2 sequences are SGHTA and FQGNSA. CDR3 size: 15 residues. Trimming removed 5 bases from V and 4 bases from J, with 17 bases in between. The CDR3 DNA reads as TGTGCCAGCAGCCCCGCAGGGGCTGCAATCTATGGCTACACCTTC. Translation gives CASSPAGAAIYGYTF.

The V gene is TRBV7-2, the J gene TRBJ1-1, with TRBD1 as a possible D gene (5 bases). The germline gives CDR1 SGHTA, CDR2 FQGNSA. V lost 0 bases to trimming and J lost 3 bases, with 8 bases between them. The CDR3 spans 14 residues. The CDR3 protein is CASSLAGPHTEAFF. The CDR3 nucleotides are TGTGCCAGCAGCTTAGCGGGGCCCCACACTGAAGCTTTCTTT.

J is TRBJ2-3 and V is TRBV5-1; TRBD2 is a possible D gene (7 bases). V was cut by 7 bases and J by 5 bases, with 11 bases left in between. Germline V lookup: CDR1 SGHRS, CDR2 YFSETQ. The CDR3 sequence is 12 residues long. The CDR3 DNA is TGCGCCAGCTACAGGGAGGGAGATACGCAGTATTTT. It codes for CASYREGDTQYF.

The rearrangement links TRBV6-1 to TRBJ1-1; tentatively, D is TRBD1 (6 bases). Per germline, CDR1 MNHNS and CDR2 SASEGT. The CDR3 loop spans 14 amino acids. V lost 3 bases and J 1 base, leaving 9 bases between the germline ends. In DNA, the CDR3 is TGTGCCAGCAGTGAGGGACATTGGAACACTGAAGCTTTCTTT. The encoded protein is CASSEGHWNTEAFF.

V usage is TRBV30 and J usage is TRBJ2-3; 7 positions agree with TRBD1. J was trimmed by 2 bases and V by 0 bases; bases with no gene match: 8. The germline CDR1 and CDR2 sequences are GTSNPN and SVGIG (reference sequence). The CDR3 covers 16 residues. CDR3 nucleotide sequence: TGTGCCTGGAGTGTACACCCGGACAGGATCACAGATACGCAGTATTTT. It is translated as CAWSVHPDRITDTQYF. Filled out from reference TRBV30 and TRBJ2-3, the complete variable domain reads SQTIHQWPATLVQPVGSPLSLECTVEGTSNPNLYWYRQAAGRGLQLLFYSVGIGQISSEVPQNLSASRPQDRQFILSSKKLLLSDSGFYLCAWSVHPDRITDTQYFGPGTRLTVL.

This clone was recorded once. The chain carries TRBV30 and TRBJ1-2; the D gene is possibly TRBD1 (6 bases). The germline CDR1 and CDR2 sequences are GTSNPN and SVGIG (reference sequence). There are 14 residues in the CDR3. V lost 0 bases and J 4 bases, leaving 12 bases between the germline ends. This CDR3 reads CAWSVRQGSYGYTF. The CDR3 region has the DNA TGTGCCTGGAGTGTACGGCAGGGGAGCTATGGCTACACCTTC.

The chain has TRBV7-8 and TRBJ2-7; D is ambiguous. This CDR3 spans 14 amino acids. Trimming took 5 bases from V and 0 from J, leaving 11 bases between them. Germline assignment: CDR1 SGHVS and CDR2 FQNEAQ. CDR3 residues: CASSPYSSSYEQYF. In nucleotides, the CDR3 is TGTGCCAGCAGCCCCTACAGCAGCTCCTACGAGCAGTACTTC.

V and J are TRBV27 and TRBJ2-1; TRBD2 is a possible D gene (5 bases). Per germline, CDR1 MNHEY and CDR2 SMNVEV (reference sequence). The CDR3 has 13 residues. Deletions cut 3 bases from V and 4 bases from J, with 7 bases between. The CDR3 sequence is CASSLGVYNEQFF. Here the CDR3 DNA reads TGTGCCAGCAGTTTGGGAGTTTACAATGAGCAGTTCTTC.

The V call is TRBV19, the J call TRBJ1-1, with 7 bases aligning to TRBD1. Germline CDR1 is LNHDA and CDR2 is SQIVND (reference sequence). J gave up 3 bases and V 10 bases, and 2 bases lay outside the gene matches. This CDR3 has 11 residues. The CDR3 loop is CATTGDTEAFF. DNA of the CDR3: TGTGCCACTACAGGGGACACTGAAGCTTTCTTT.

V gene TRBV6-5 combines with J gene TRBJ1-2, with a possible D match to TRBD1 (6 bases). This CDR3 is built from 14 residues. From germline, CDR1 is MNHEY and CDR2 SVGAGI. The ends were cut back, 6 bases at V and 4 bases at J, with 15 bases in the middle. The CDR3 protein is CASRRSTGSYGYTF. CDR3 DNA: TGTGCCAGCAGACGGAGTACAGGGTCCTATGGCTACACCTTC.

The gene calls are TRBV11-2 and TRBJ2-5; the match to TRBD1 covers 9 bases. In germline, CDR1 is SGHAT, CDR2 FQNNGV. Unmatched junction bases numbered 9, after V lost 1 base and J lost 9 bases. This CDR3 region has 15 residues. The CDR3 DNA is TGTGCCAGCAGCTTAGGAATTGGACAGGGGAGGTCCCAGTACTTC. The encoded protein is CASSLGIGQGRSQYF. Full variable domain (missing parts from reference TRBV11-2 and TRBJ2-5): EAGVAQSPRYKIIEKRQSVAFWCNPISGHATLYWYQQILGQGPKLLIQFQNNGVVDDSQLPKDRFSAERLKGVDSTLKIQPAKLEDSAVYLCASSLGIGQGRSQYFGPGTRLLVL.

The DNA for the CDR3 is TGCGCCAGCAGCCAAGATTCCCGCTACGAGCAGTACTTC. Its protein is CASSQDSRYEQYF. J is TRBJ2-7 and V is TRBV4-1, with no clear D. V lost 0 bases and J 3 bases, leaving 6 bases between the germline ends. The CDR3 spans 13 residues. The germline gives CDR1 MGHRA, CDR2 YSYEKL.

V usage is TRBV5-4 and J usage is TRBJ1-6; D is perhaps TRBD1 (5 bases). Trimming removed 4 bases at V and 8 bases at J, with 13 bases between. Germline CDR1 and CDR2: SGHNT and YYREEE (reference sequence). The CDR3 covers 14 residues. The chain's CDR3 is CASSRGGVDSPLHF. DNA for the CDR3: TGTGCCAGCAGCAGGGGCGGGGTTGATTCACCCCTCCACTTT.